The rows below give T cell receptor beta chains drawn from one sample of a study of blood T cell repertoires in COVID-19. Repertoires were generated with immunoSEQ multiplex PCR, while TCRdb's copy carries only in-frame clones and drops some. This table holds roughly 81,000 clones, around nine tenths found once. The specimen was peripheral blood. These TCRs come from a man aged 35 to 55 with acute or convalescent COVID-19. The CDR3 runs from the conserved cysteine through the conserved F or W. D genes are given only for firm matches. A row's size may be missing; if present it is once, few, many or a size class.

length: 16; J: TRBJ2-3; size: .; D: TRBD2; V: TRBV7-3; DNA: TGTGCCAGCAGCGTAGCGCTAGCGGGGGGGACAGATACGCAGTATTTT; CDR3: CASSVALAGGTDTQYF
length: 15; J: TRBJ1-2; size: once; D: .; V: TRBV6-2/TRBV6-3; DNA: TGTGCCAGCAGTCCACGCCGACAGGTAAAGGATGGCTACACCTTC; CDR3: CASSPRRQVKDGYTF
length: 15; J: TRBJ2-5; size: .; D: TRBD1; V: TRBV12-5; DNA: TGTGCTAGTGGCCTAGGGGACAGGGGTTCGGAGACCCAGTACTTC; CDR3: CASGLGDRGSETQYF
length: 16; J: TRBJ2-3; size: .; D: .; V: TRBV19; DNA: TGTGCCAGTAGTACCCCATCTCCTGGCCTCGCAGATACGCAGTATTTT; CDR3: CASSTPSPGLADTQYF
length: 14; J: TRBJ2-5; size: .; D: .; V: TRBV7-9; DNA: TGTGCCACGGCGTTCGGGGAGTACCAAGAGACCCAGTACTTC; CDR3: CATAFGEYQETQYF
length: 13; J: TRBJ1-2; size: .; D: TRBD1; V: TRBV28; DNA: TGTGCCAGCAGTCCGGGACAGGTCTATGGCTACACCTTC; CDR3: CASSPGQVYGYTF
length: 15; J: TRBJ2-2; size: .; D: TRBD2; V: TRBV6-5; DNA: TGTGCCAGCACCAGGACTAGCGGGAGCGCCGGGGAGCTGTTTTTT; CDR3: CASTRTSGSAGELFF
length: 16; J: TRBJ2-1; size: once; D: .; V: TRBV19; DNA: TGTGCCAGTAGTAAGGGGTGGGCAGCCGACTACAATGAGCAGTTCTTC; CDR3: CASSKGWAADYNEQFF
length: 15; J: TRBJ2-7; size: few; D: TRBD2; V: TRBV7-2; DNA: TGTGCCAGCAGCTGGACAACTAGCGGGAACTACGAGCAGTACTTC; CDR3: CASSWTTSGNYEQYF
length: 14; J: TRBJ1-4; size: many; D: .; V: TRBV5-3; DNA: TGTGCCAGAAGTCGCGGACATAACAATGAAAAACTGTTTTTT; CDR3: CARSRGHNNEKLFF
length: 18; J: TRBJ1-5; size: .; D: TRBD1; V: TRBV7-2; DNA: TGTGCCAGCACCGAAATTGGACAGGGGGTTGTCGGCAATCAGCCCCAGCATTTT; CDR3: CASTEIGQGVVGNQPQHF
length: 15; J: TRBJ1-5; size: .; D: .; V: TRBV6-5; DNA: TGTGCCAGCAGTTACTCGAGGGTAGTCAATCAGCCCCAGCATTTT; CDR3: CASSYSRVVNQPQHF
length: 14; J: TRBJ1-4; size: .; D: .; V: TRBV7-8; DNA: TGTGCCAGCAGCGCCACGGGGGGCGGTGAAAAACTGTTTTTT; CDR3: CASSATGGGEKLFF
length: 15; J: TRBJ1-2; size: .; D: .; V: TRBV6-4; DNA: TGTGCCAGCAGTCGGGAGGTTGGGGATAGAACAGGCTACACCTTC; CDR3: CASSREVGDRTGYTF
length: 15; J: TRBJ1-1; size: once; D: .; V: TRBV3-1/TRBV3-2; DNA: TGTGCCAGCAAACCGCAGGGCGACATGAACACTGAAGCTTTCTTT; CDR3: CASKPQGDMNTEAFF
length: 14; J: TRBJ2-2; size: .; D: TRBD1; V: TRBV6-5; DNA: TGTGCCAGCAGTCGGACAGGGAACACCGGGGAGCTGTTTTTT; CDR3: CASSRTGNTGELFF
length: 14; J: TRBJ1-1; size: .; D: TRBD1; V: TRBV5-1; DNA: TGCGCCAGCAGCCGGGGACAGAGCGACACTGAAGCTTTCTTT; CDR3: CASSRGQSDTEAFF
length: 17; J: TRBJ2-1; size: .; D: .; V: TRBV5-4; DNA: TGTGCCAGCAGCCGCCGGGGATCCGGTGTGACCTACAATGAGCAGTTCTTC; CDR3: CASSRRGSGVTYNEQFF